The T cell receptor beta chain described here comes from a study of shared clonotypes between healthy human individuals (dated by TCRdb to 2018 to 2020). Study-level background: A couple of women and three men aged 18 to 49 years were included in the cohort. Per donor, three plates each were used for CD4 naive and CD4 memory, two for CD8 naive, and one for CD8 memory. Blood TCR repertoires of a handful of healthy adults were deeply sequenced to estimate repertoire size and the extent of clonotype sharing between individuals. Libraries were prepared and TCR repertoires were sequenced by different laboratories using diverse techniques, in order to increase sequencing depth and limit assay-specific biases. Per donor, leukapheresis produced somewhere between about 0.94 and 9 billion PBMCs.

The CDR3 has 15 amino acids, counting the end cysteine and phenylalanine. Left in the record is the CDR3 DNA by itself, 45 bases read in frame from the first base. The germline V gene encodes CDR1 SGHRS and CDR2 YFSETQ. V is shortened by 0 bases, J by 5 bases, and the region joining them spans 14 bases. Details on this clone: This clone's antigen is unknown. Qualities for individual bases were not recorded, and no much larger clone is one base off.

Using the deep immunoSEQ assay, multiplex PCR amplified TCR CDR3 regions from genomic DNA. Genomic DNA extracted from each cell subset was distributed evenly over all wells of several immunoSEQ 96-well plates, and each plate served as one replicate. For sorted subsets, about 200 ng genomic DNA, equal to about 30,000 T cell genomes, was loaded into each replicate PCR. Purified libraries were measured with a Qubit 3.0 fluorometer, size-checked on a Bioanalyzer 2100, and measured again with the KAPA Library Quantification kit. Every immunoSEQ 96-well plate was sequenced on a dedicated single-read 150-cycle Illumina NextSeq 550 flow cell. From the authors' description of their analysis: The immunoSEQ output contained only junctional sequences without quality scores, so filtering could not match that applied to full-length reads. To assign V/J genes and CDR3, sequences were annotated using PyIR, a Python wrapper for IgBLAST v1.9, with IMGT germline references. Reads were filtered out if the reads had weak V/J assignments (E-value above 1e-6), no CDR3, stop codons, out-of-frame junctions, or ambiguous translated residues. V3J clonotypes were defined as sequences sharing the same inferred V gene, J gene, and CDR3 amino acid sequence. The percentage overlap between two repertoires was calculated by dividing the number of shared unique clonotypes by the size of the smaller repertoire. Repertoire richness was assessed with RTK rarefaction, the Chao1 estimator, and Recon v2.1 estimates of unobserved clonotypes. OLGA was used to compute generation probabilities for all TCRbeta clonotypes that the gDNA method yielded from four donors. Entries here come from immuneACCESS through TCRdb and include only in-frame sequences with V and J called. Some clones fail to appear in such tables; in the studies checked, an unresolved V gene covers under half of the shortfall, and the cause of the remainder is unknown. The V and J calls and clone size come from that table; D and trimming were worked out from the DNA. The sample table lists 740,000 or so clones, 60% to 75% of them with a count of one. The top ten hold around 2% of the sample.

Findings and caveats that apply to the study as a whole: Incomplete sequencing was indicated by rarefaction of sorted-subset datasets, despite the large sequencing depth. Pairwise subsampling led to the expectation that sequencing depth would affect the degree of clonotype sharing among donors. Because the study included a small number of donors, the genetic and exposure-history diversity represented was limited. Sharing across a handful of donors was observed for about 5% of naive CD4, 3% to 4% of naive CD8, 2.3% of memory CD4, and roughly 0.4% of memory CD8 clonotypes. Sampling was restricted to blood, and TCR repertoires in tissue are likely to differ from TCR repertoires in blood. Naive subsets generally had larger estimated clonotype richness than memory subsets did. Compared with non-shared clonotypes, the clonotypes found in all four sorted-subset donors had higher generation probabilities.

Healthy HIV-negative adults with no recently reported acute infections or vaccinations were included as donors. Every donor was a Caucasian adult residing in Nashville, Tennessee, USA. CD4+ T cells were enriched by magnetic negative selection; naive cells were then positively selected on CD45RA, and the negative fraction formed the memory subset. After blood collection by leukapheresis, PBMCs were isolated using Ficoll-Histopaque density gradient centrifugation and then cryopreserved in the vapor phase of liquid nitrogen. Purity and quantity of every magnetically sorted T cell population were checked by analytical flow cytometry. Each sorted fraction had its genomic DNA isolated and then quantified by UV absorbance on a Nanodrop 2000c.

The chain is assembled from TRBV5-1 and TRBJ2-5; the D segment might be TRBD1 or TRBD2, since each matches 5 bases. The source of this sequence is a woman under 40 in good health. The sample taken for sequencing was memory CD4+ T cells sorted from blood. Read against the paper, the sample's cell subset or site label means: CD45RA-negative fraction. The sequence in DNA is TGCGCCAGCAGCTTGGTCGGGACCTTTGGGGAGACCCAGTACTTC. This translates into CASSLVGTFGETQYF.